This paragraph reports one T cell receptor (beta chain). The antigen remains unidentified. V shed 5 bases and J shed 2 bases, with 9 bases lying between them. The CDR3 extends over 13 amino acids. Germline V CDR1 and CDR2: SNHLY, FYNNEI. Profiled with immunoSEQ multiplex PCR; TCRdb holds only in-frame clones, not every one. This repertoire shows about 70,000 clones, 86% found once; its top ten account for approximately 7%. This entry belongs to a study of OX40 agonist ivuxolimab in advanced cancers. Whole-study results and caveats: In the 0.1 to 3.0 mg/kg range, CD4+ and CD8+ blood T cells had expanded clonally by week 6.

The J gene is TRBJ1-2, the V gene TRBV2, with D hard to call. The TCR was taken from an adult with an advanced solid tumor such as melanoma, head and neck, liver or kidney cancer. Sequencing was performed on CD4+ or CD8+ T cells sorted from blood, taken in a trial of the OX40 agonist ivuxolimab. CDR3 protein: CASSYDPNYGYTF. The CDR3 nucleotides are TGTGCCAGCAGTTATGACCCGAACTATGGCTACACCTTC.